The 30 T cell receptor beta chains presented below share a single source sample, sequenced in a study of blood T cell repertoires in COVID-19. The method was immunoSEQ multiplex PCR; TCRdb's version includes in-frame clones alone and lacks a portion of them. Here the sample spans 150,000 to 200,000 clones, 80% being singletons. The sample was PBMCs or T cells enriched from blood (not recorded which). These receptors all stem from a man aged 40-49 years who had recovered from COVID-19.

The J gene is TRBJ1-6, the V gene TRBV24-1; D is unresolved. V was clipped by 12 bases and J by 6 bases, with 14 bases between them. The CDR3 is 13 residues long. The germline gives CDR1 KGHDR, CDR2 SFDVKD. The CDR3 loop reads CAPVGGFNSPLHF. CDR3 sequence (DNA): TGTGCCCCCGTCGGCGGATTTAATTCACCCCTCCACTTT.

The rearrangement joins TRBV9 to TRBJ2-3, with 7 bases lining up with TRBD1. The CDR3 sequence is 16 residues long. Germline V gene data show CDR1 as SGDLS and CDR2 as YYNGEE. The junction had 14 bases not matched to a gene; V was cut back by 6 bases and J by 4 bases. CDR3 loop: CASTLQVTGTADTQYF. CDR3 coding DNA: TGTGCCAGCACCCTACAGGTAACAGGGACAGCAGATACGCAGTATTTT.

The gene calls are TRBV23-1 and TRBJ2-6, with 7 bases lining up with TRBD1. TRBV23-1 is reported as an ORF; its role is uncertain. Unmatched junction bases numbered 6, after V lost 4 bases and J lost 0 bases. The CDR3 contains 17 residues. CDR3 bases: TGCGCCAGCAGTCGAAAATGGGACAGCTCTGGGGCCAACGTCCTGACTTTC. Protein product: CASSRKWDSSGANVLTF.

This clone was detected only once. V gene TRBV3-1 (or the pseudogene TRBV3-2) combines with J gene TRBJ1-2; D is perhaps TRBD1 (5 bases). Germline CDR1 reads LGHDT; CDR2 reads YNNKEL (reference sequence). The ends were cut back, 4 bases at V and 2 bases at J, with 11 bases in the middle. The CDR3 length is 14 residues. In DNA form, the CDR3 reads TGTGCCAGCAGCCTAGGTGGGGGGAACTATGGCTACACCTTC. Encoded protein: CASSLGGGNYGYTF.

The chain couples TRBV2 to TRBJ2-5; the D is unclear. Trimming pared 6 bases from V and 5 bases from J, leaving 16 bases between. The CDR3 has 14 residues. Germline V gives CDR1 SNHLY, CDR2 FYNNEI. The CDR3 reads CASSPTTSGETQYF. Here the CDR3 DNA reads TGTGCCAGCAGCCCGACCACCTCCGGGGAGACCCAGTACTTC.

The chain joins TRBV7-7 to TRBJ2-2; weak D call: TRBD2 (6 bases). V shed 1 base and J shed 5 bases, with 11 bases lying between them. Germline lookup yields CDR1 SSHAT and CDR2 FNYEAQ (reference sequence). This CDR3 is built from 15 residues. CDR3 nucleotide sequence: TGTGCCAGCAGCTTAGGGACTACGAGAACCGGGGAGCTGTTTTTT. It translates to CASSLGTTRTGELFF.

This sequence joins TRBV5-1 and TRBJ2-5; 7 nucleotides agree with TRBD1. The CDR3 totals 15 residues. Germline values: CDR1 SGHRS, CDR2 YFSETQ. The J segment lost 1 base and the V segment lost 4 bases, leaving 7 bases of the junction unmatched. CDR3: CASSVQGFSQETQYF. The DNA of the CDR3 is TGCGCCAGCAGCGTACAGGGGTTTTCCCAAGAGACCCAGTACTTC.

This chain links TRBV30 with TRBJ1-1, with a possible D match to TRBD1 (5 bases). CDR3 length equals 14 residues. V lost 3 bases, J lost 2 bases, and 13 bases lay in between. Germline V gives CDR1 GTSNPN, CDR2 SVGIG (reference sequence). The CDR3 nucleotides are TGTGCCTGGAGCCCAGCCGGGGGAAACACTGAAGCTTTCTTT. It specifies CAWSPAGGNTEAFF.

The gene calls are TRBV28 and TRBJ1-5; D possibly corresponds to TRBD1 (5 bases). The CDR3 extends over 14 amino acids. Deletions cut 2 bases from V and 2 bases from J, with 7 bases between. CDR1 MDHEN and CDR2 SYDVKM come from the germline V gene. In DNA, the CDR3 is TGTGCCAGCAGTTTAGGGGGGGGCAATCAGCCCCAGCATTTT. Translation gives CASSLGGGNQPQHF. Full variable domain (outside the CDR3, taken from reference TRBV28 and TRBJ1-5): DVKVTQSSRYLVKRTGEKVFLECVQDMDHENMFWYRQDPGLGLRLIYFSYDVKMKEKGDIPEGYSVSREKKERFSLILESASTNQTSMYLCASSLGGGNQPQHFGDGTRLSIL.

The genes are TRBV12-3 or TRBV12-4 and TRBJ2-2, with a tentative D call TRBD1 (6 bases). The V and J ends lost 4 bases and 6 bases respectively, with 9 bases between them. The CDR3 has 13 amino acids. The CDR3 loop is CASSYQGSGELFF. CDR3 bases: TGTGCCAGCAGTTACCAGGGGTCCGGGGAGCTGTTTTTT.

A few counts support this clone. The V and J genes are TRBV9 and TRBJ2-7; 8 bases map to TRBD1. CDR3 length equals 17 residues. The junction had 8 bases not matched to a gene; V was cut back by 0 bases and J by 0 bases. CDR1 and CDR2 (germline): SGDLS, YYNGEE. This CDR3 is CASSVDAGQDISYEQYF. Written as DNA, the CDR3 is TGTGCCAGCAGCGTAGATGCGGGACAGGATATCTCCTACGAGCAGTACTTC.

The V call is TRBV24-1, the J call TRBJ1-3; D gene uncertain. V was trimmed by 4 bases and J by 7 bases, leaving 10 bases between them. The CDR3 length is 13 residues. Germline CDR1 and CDR2: KGHDR and SFDVKD. CDR3 loop: CATSDPGPNTIYF. Here the CDR3 DNA reads TGTGCCACCAGTGACCCTGGCCCGAACACCATATATTTT.

This chain uses TRBV3-1 (or the pseudogene TRBV3-2) with TRBJ1-5, with D maybe TRBD1 (6 bases). Deletions cut 3 bases from V and 1 base from J, with 13 bases between. The CDR3 contains 16 residues. Per the germline V gene, CDR1 is LGHDT and CDR2 is YNNKEL (reference sequence). The chain's CDR3 is CASSQGRQGSNQPQHF. CDR3 nucleotides: TGTGCCAGCAGCCAGGGACGGCAGGGGAGCAATCAGCCCCAGCATTTT.

The gene calls are TRBV2 and TRBJ1-5, with D possibly matching TRBD1 (5 bases). The germline CDR1 and CDR2 sequences are SNHLY and FYNNEI. V was shortened by 4 bases and J by 0 bases, with 10 bases between the two germline ends. The CDR3 runs to 15 residues. The CDR3 DNA reads TGTGCCAGCAGTGCGGGGGAGTATAGCAATCAGCCCCAGCATTTT. It translates to CASSAGEYSNQPQHF. Full variable domain (remainder filled in from reference TRBV2 and TRBJ1-5): EPEVTQTPSHQVTQMGQEVILRCVPISNHLYFYWYRQILGQKVEFLVSFYNNEISEKSEIFDDQFSVERPDGSNFTLKIRSTKLEDSAMYFCASSAGEYSNQPQHFGDGTRLSIL.

This clone was seen a single time. The chain recombines TRBV18 with TRBJ1-1; a weak D match, TRBD1 (5 bases). Germline CDR1 reads KGHSH; CDR2 reads LQKENI. Trimming took off 8 bases at V and 3 bases at J, with 13 bases between the two ends. This CDR3 is built from 13 residues. The CDR3 reads CASRLGGDTEAFF. DNA for the CDR3: TGTGCCAGCCGACTGGGGGGAGACACTGAAGCTTTCTTT.

The rearrangement links TRBV19 to TRBJ2-3; tentative D call: TRBD1 (5 bases). CDR1 is LNHDA, CDR2 SQIVND, per germline (reference sequence). V was pared by 0 bases and J by 2 bases, with 15 bases between. This CDR3 is 17 amino acids long. In DNA form, the CDR3 reads TGTGCCAGTAGTATAGAAAGGATGGCAGGGAACACAGATACGCAGTATTTT. Amino acid sequence: CASSIERMAGNTDTQYF.

This chain joins TRBV11-2 and TRBJ2-3, with 7 bases lining up with TRBD2. J lost 0 bases, V lost 6 bases, and 9 bases had no gene match. Germline V lookup: CDR1 SGHAT, CDR2 FQNNGV. The CDR3 consists of 16 residues. The CDR3 region is CASRGDLAVSTDTQYF. The CDR3 DNA reads as TGTGCCAGCAGAGGGGATCTAGCGGTTAGCACAGATACGCAGTATTTT.

The rearrangement uses TRBV6-4 and TRBJ2-7; D not certain. The CDR3 loop spans 15 amino acids. Looked up from germline, CDR1 is MRHNA and CDR2 is SNTAGT. Trimming cost V 5 bases and J 0 bases, with 14 bases left between them. The CDR3 bases are TGTGCCAGCAGTTGGCGGCCCCCCAGCTCCTACGAGCAGTACGTC. Translation gives CASSWRPPSSYEQYV.

CDR3 nucleotide sequence: TGTGCCAGCTCACGAGTATCCAGGGCCGGTGGAAACACCATATATTTT. This translates into CASSRVSRAGGNTIYF. The chain combines TRBV18 with TRBJ1-3, with D possibly being TRBD1 (5 bases). The V end was cut by 4 bases, the J end by 3 bases, with 16 bases between. This CDR3 region has 16 residues. Per the germline V gene, CDR1 is KGHSH and CDR2 is LQKENI.

The chain couples TRBV9 to TRBJ2-2; 7 bases match TRBD1. This CDR3 is built from 14 residues. The V gene's germline CDR1 is SGDLS and CDR2 YYNGEE. V trimming: 5 bases; J trimming: 7 bases; junction bases outside the gene matches: 8. The CDR3 bases are TGTGCCAGCAGAAGGACAGGTTCCGACGGGGAGCTGTTTTTT. Its protein is CASRRTGSDGELFF.

The chain has TRBV4-2 and TRBJ2-3, with D unclear. Trimming left V 1 base short and J 7 bases short, with 9 bases between. Germline V gives CDR1 LGHNA, CDR2 YNFKEQ. The CDR3 runs to 13 residues. CDR3 DNA: TGTGCCAGCAGCCAAGTAGAGGTTAATACGCAGTATTTT. This translates into CASSQVEVNTQYF.

This clone was counted a single time. This sequence joins TRBV4-1 and TRBJ1-6; D gene ambiguous. Between the trimmed V and J ends, which lost 0 bases and 9 bases, there was a span of 6 bases. Germline V gene lookup returns CDR1 MGHRA and CDR2 YSYEKL. The CDR3 has 13 residues. The chain's CDR3 is CASSQESGSPLHF. In DNA, the CDR3 is TGCGCCAGCAGCCAAGAGTCGGGTTCACCCCTCCACTTT.

V usage is TRBV5-1 and J usage is TRBJ2-7; weak D call: TRBD1 (6 bases). Trimming pared 4 bases from V and 3 bases from J, leaving 17 bases between. CDR3 length: 15 amino acids. Germline values: CDR1 SGHRS, CDR2 YFSETQ. CDR3 amino acids: CASSLNDPTGYEQYF. In DNA form, the CDR3 reads TGCGCCAGCAGCCTCAACGACCCGACAGGCTACGAGCAGTACTTC.

This clone has a handful of counts. The chain combines TRBV28 with TRBJ1-1; D is possibly TRBD1 (5 bases). The germline V gene encodes CDR1 MDHEN and CDR2 SYDVKM. Trimming took off 5 bases at V and 7 bases at J, with 20 bases between the two ends. This CDR3 comprises 15 residues. CDR3 loop: CASSPEQTVGFEAFF. CDR3 DNA: TGTGCCAGCAGTCCTGAACAGACAGTGGGGTTTGAAGCTTTCTTT. Based on the CDR3 plus reference TRBV28 and TRBJ1-1, the full variable domain is DVKVTQSSRYLVKRTGEKVFLECVQDMDHENMFWYRQDPGLGLRLIYFSYDVKMKEKGDIPEGYSVSREKKERFSLILESASTNQTSMYLCASSPEQTVGFEAFFGQGTRLTVV.

J is TRBJ1-2 and V is TRBV29-1; 9 bases align to TRBD1. Losses at the gene ends were 0 bases for V and 3 bases for J; bases not matched to a gene: 5. Germline CDR1 and CDR2: SQVTM and ANQGSEA. This CDR3 contains 15 residues. The CDR3 nucleotides are TGCAGCGTTGAAGAGGCTACAGGGGGCCACTATGGCTACACCTTC. Translation: CSVEEATGGHYGYTF.

This chain connects TRBV6-5 to TRBJ1-4; D is undetermined. The CDR3 runs to 14 residues. V was shortened by 6 bases and J by 3 bases, with 11 bases between the two germline ends. Germline loops: CDR1 MNHEY, CDR2 SVGAGI. CDR3 sequence reads: CASRGRASNEKLFF. The CDR3 DNA reads as TGTGCCAGCAGGGGCCGTGCCTCTAATGAAAAACTGTTTTTT.

V gene TRBV27 combines with J gene TRBJ2-5; D is perhaps TRBD1 (5 bases). The CDR3 spans 14 residues. Trimming pared 3 bases from V and 4 bases from J, leaving 12 bases between. Germline loops: CDR1 MNHEY, CDR2 SMNVEV (reference sequence). The CDR3 region is CASSFGQQVETQYF. CDR3 nucleotide sequence: TGTGCCAGCAGTTTTGGCCAACAGGTAGAGACCCAGTACTTC.

The CDR3: CASSLVIVGANTEAFF. The CDR3 DNA reads as TGTGCCAGCAGCTTAGTGATCGTGGGAGCGAACACTGAAGCTTTCTTT. V is TRBV7-9 and J is TRBJ1-1; unclear D gene. Germline V gene sequence: CDR1 SEHNR, CDR2 FQNEAQ (reference sequence). V was trimmed by 1 base and J by 1 base, leaving 13 bases between them. The CDR3 runs to 16 residues.

In this sample, this clone turned up once. The V call is TRBV19, the J call TRBJ2-3; the match to TRBD1 covers 7 bases. The CDR3 sequence is 16 residues long. Per germline, CDR1 LNHDA and CDR2 SQIVND (reference sequence). After removal of 5 bases from V and 2 bases from J, the junction contained 10 bases not matched to a gene. The CDR3 reads CASSARDRASTDTQYF. CDR3 in DNA: TGTGCCAGTAGTGCCAGGGACAGAGCCTCCACAGATACGCAGTATTTT.

This clone has a handful of counts. The chain has TRBV11-2 and TRBJ1-3; TRBD1 aligns across 8 bases. The CDR3 totals 16 residues. CDR1 is SGHAT and CDR2 is FQNNGV in the germline V gene. V was clipped by 3 bases and J by 2 bases; unmatched bases: 6. CDR3 sequence (DNA): TGTGCCAGCAGCTTTACAGGGGGTAGAGCTGGAAACACCATATATTTT. This translates into CASSFTGGRAGNTIYF.